The 22 T cell receptor beta chains in this list originate from one sample, sequenced in a study of shared clonotypes between healthy human individuals. Profiling relied on immunoSEQ multiplex PCR, and the TCRdb table lists in-frame clones only, not all of them. The sample lists around 2.3 million clones, approximately 96% occurring once. The material sequenced was naive CD4+ T cells sorted from blood. The subset is: CD45RA+ positively selected. Receptors were obtained from a man younger than 35 in good health.

Note on this clone: Other nucleotide sequences in the sample specify the same CDR3. CDR3 protein: CASSPGSSYEQYF. For the CDR3, the DNA is TGCGCCAGCAGCCCCGGGAGCTCCTACGAGCAGTACTTC. The gene calls are TRBV5-1 and TRBJ2-7; tentative D call: TRBD2 (6 bases). This CDR3 spans 13 amino acids. V dropped 4 bases and J dropped 0 bases, with 8 bases sitting between them. Germline lookup yields CDR1 SGHRS and CDR2 YFSETQ.

This clone was found a few times. V is TRBV7-8 and J is TRBJ1-1; D not certain. CDR3 length equals 14 residues. The V and J ends lost 6 bases and 4 bases respectively, with 15 bases between them. Per germline, CDR1 SGHVS and CDR2 FQNEAQ. CDR3 loop: CASRRDGGSTEAFF. CDR3 DNA sequence: TGTGCCAGCAGACGAGACGGAGGGAGCACTGAAGCTTTCTTT.

This clone has only one observation. V and J are TRBV10-3 and TRBJ2-7; tentatively, D is TRBD1 (5 bases). This CDR3 spans 14 amino acids. Between the trimmed V and J ends, which lost 4 bases and 3 bases, there was a span of 13 bases. Germline CDR1 ENHRY, CDR2 SYGVKD. The CDR3 region is CAISGLGQHYEQYF. The CDR3 DNA sequence: TGTGCCATCAGTGGTCTCGGACAACACTACGAGCAGTACTTC.

The chain has TRBV30 and TRBJ1-5; D is undetermined. CDR3 length: 13 amino acids. V lost 4 bases to trimming and J lost 4 bases, with 11 bases between them. The germline V gene has CDR1 GTSNPN and CDR2 SVGIG (reference sequence). The CDR3 is CAWNDGSNQPQHF. CDR3 nucleotides: TGTGCCTGGAACGACGGAAGTAATCAGCCCCAGCATTTT.

Details on this clone: Other nucleotide sequences in the sample specify the same CDR3. The J gene is TRBJ1-1, the V gene TRBV7-2, with 8 bases that match TRBD1. V lost 5 bases, J lost 2 bases, and 4 bases stayed unmatched. The CDR3 has 14 amino acids. In germline, CDR1 is SGHTA, CDR2 FQGNSA. The CDR3 region is CASSLQGANTEAFF. CDR3 DNA: TGTGCCAGCAGCCTTCAGGGGGCCAACACTGAAGCTTTCTTT.

The chain combines TRBV28 with TRBJ2-1; 9 nucleotides line up with TRBD2. This CDR3 spans 17 amino acids. Germline CDR1 MDHEN, CDR2 SYDVKM. The trim removed 7 bases at V and 3 bases at J, leaving 13 bases unmatched. The CDR3 region is CASNIGASGTRYNEQFF. The CDR3 DNA sequence: TGTGCCAGCAACATAGGGGCTAGCGGGACGCGCTACAATGAGCAGTTCTTC.

The chain is built from TRBV19 and TRBJ2-7; 7 nucleotides align to TRBD2. Germline V lookup: CDR1 LNHDA, CDR2 SQIVND (reference sequence). The CDR3 consists of 15 residues. The junction had 11 bases not matched to a gene; V was cut back by 5 bases and J by 4 bases. DNA of the CDR3: TGTGCCAGTAGTGACTACCGCGGGAGTGTTTACGAGCAGTACTTC. This gives the protein CASSDYRGSVYEQYF.

The chain couples TRBV30 to TRBJ1-1; perhaps TRBD1 as D (6 bases). CDR1 is GTSNPN, CDR2 SVGIG, per germline (reference sequence). The CDR3 has 15 amino acids. Deletions cut 5 bases from V and 4 bases from J, with 20 bases between. The CDR3 DNA reads TGTGCCTGGGAGAAGGCCAGGGGAAAATCCACTGAAGCTTTCTTT. Translating it yields CAWEKARGKSTEAFF.

Regarding this clone: Other DNA sequences in this sample translate to the same CDR3. DNA of the CDR3: TGCGCCAGCTCACGGACAGGCACAGATACGCAGTATTTT. It encodes CASSRTGTDTQYF. The rearrangement uses TRBV5-1 and TRBJ2-3, with D possibly being TRBD1 (6 bases). This CDR3 region has 13 residues. CDR1 and CDR2 (germline): SGHRS, YFSETQ. V was cut by 7 bases and J by 1 base, with 10 bases left in between. The variable domain in full, with the rest retrieved from reference TRBV5-1 and TRBJ2-3, is KAGVTQTPRYLIKTRGQQVTLSCSPISGHRSVSWYQQTPGQGLQFLFEYFSETQRNKGNFPGRFSGRQFSNSRSEMNVSTLELGDSALYLCASSRTGTDTQYFGPGTRLTVL.

The rearrangement joins TRBV20-1 to TRBJ1-2; D perhaps matches TRBD1 (6 bases). Trimming took 4 bases from V and 6 from J, leaving 9 bases between them. The germline V gene encodes CDR1 DFQATT and CDR2 SNEGSKA (reference sequence). The CDR3 is 11 amino acids. In DNA, the CDR3 is TGCAGTGCTATGACAGGTGATGGCTACACCTTC. The encoded protein is CSAMTGDGYTF.

The chain uses TRBV19 and TRBJ1-5; weak D call: TRBD1 (5 bases). Germline lookup yields CDR1 LNHDA and CDR2 SQIVND (reference sequence). CDR3 length: 15 amino acids. V gave up 6 bases and J gave up 0 bases, with 12 bases separating them. DNA for the CDR3: TGTGCCAGTAGGGAGACAGACTATAGCAATCAGCCCCAGCATTTT. This gives the protein CASRETDYSNQPQHF.

This chain joins TRBV25-1 and TRBJ1-1, with a tentative D call TRBD1 (6 bases). This CDR3 has 13 residues. Germline CDR1 MGHDK, CDR2 SYGVNS. Trimming cost V 2 bases and J 11 bases, with 15 bases left between them. CDR3 DNA: TGTGCCAGCAGTGAACAGGGGAGTGTGTACGCTTTCTTT. Protein sequence: CASSEQGSVYAFF.

The chain couples TRBV7-3 to TRBJ2-2, with 9 nucleotides matching TRBD2. After removal of 2 bases from V and 6 bases from J, the junction contained 4 bases not matched to a gene. The CDR3 totals 15 residues. CDR1 is SGHTA, CDR2 FQGTGA, per germline. The CDR3 loop reads CASSLYLAGPGELFF. For the CDR3, the DNA is TGTGCCAGCAGCTTATATCTAGCGGGACCCGGGGAGCTGTTTTTT.

The V gene is TRBV30, the J gene TRBJ2-7, with TRBD2 matching over 8 bases. Germline CDR1 reads GTSNPN; CDR2 reads SVGIG (reference sequence). This CDR3 region has 16 residues. V lost 7 bases to trimming and J lost 3 bases; unmatched junction nucleotides: 17. The CDR3 nucleotides read TGTGCCTACCGGCGGGCCGCCGGGGGGGCTAGCTACGAGCAGTACTTC. Translated, it gives CAYRRAAGGASYEQYF.

This sequence joins TRBV30 and TRBJ1-5, with unresolved D. This CDR3 is 13 amino acids long. The V end lost 2 bases, the J end lost 3 bases, and 8 bases lay between the germline ends. The germline gives CDR1 GTSNPN, CDR2 SVGIG (reference sequence). Written as DNA, the CDR3 is TGTGCCTGGAGTCCGGTCCTCAATCAGCCCCAGCATTTT. It is translated as CAWSPVLNQPQHF.

This clone showed up just once. Other nucleotide sequences in the sample specify the same CDR3. This rearrangement joins TRBV9 to TRBJ2-2; D not certain. In germline, CDR1 is SGDLS, CDR2 YYNGEE. V was clipped by 0 bases and J by 0 bases, with 9 bases between them. The length of the CDR3 is 16 residues. The CDR3: CASSVGAAANTGELFF. In DNA, the CDR3 is TGTGCCAGCAGCGTAGGTGCAGCAGCGAACACCGGGGAGCTGTTTTTT.

With respect to this clone: Different DNA sequences within this sample yield the same CDR3. V is TRBV5-1 and J is TRBJ2-5; D could derive from TRBD1 or TRBD2 (5 bases each). Germline-derived CDR1 and CDR2 are SGHRS and YFSETQ. V was pared by 4 bases and J by 1 base, with 8 bases between. The CDR3 is 13 amino acids. CDR3 residues: CASSLGPQETQYF. DNA of the CDR3: TGCGCCAGCAGCCTGGGACCCCAAGAGACCCAGTACTTC.

Only a few counts were recorded for this clone. V is TRBV6-5 and J is TRBJ2-7; D is perhaps TRBD2 (6 bases). V was clipped by 2 bases and J by 0 bases, with 8 bases between them. The CDR3 has 14 residues. Germline assignment: CDR1 MNHEY and CDR2 SVGAGI. CDR3 protein: CASSYNGGSYEQYF. In DNA, the CDR3 is TGTGCCAGCAGTTACAACGGGGGCTCCTACGAGCAGTACTTC.

Turning to this clone: The sample holds other DNA sequences that translate to the same CDR3. V usage is TRBV9 and J usage is TRBJ2-7; 8 nucleotides match TRBD1. The CDR3 has 14 amino acids. Losses at the gene ends were 1 base for V and 0 bases for J; bases not matched to a gene: 0. Looked up from germline, CDR1 is SGDLS and CDR2 is YYNGEE. CDR3 DNA: TGTGCCAGCAGCGTAACAGGGGGCTCCTACGAGCAGTACTTC. Its protein product is CASSVTGGSYEQYF.

The chain carries TRBV6-5 and TRBJ1-4; 7 bases map to TRBD1. The CDR3 covers 14 residues. Per the germline V gene, CDR1 is MNHEY and CDR2 is SVGAGI. After removal of 6 bases from V and 5 bases from J, the junction contained 6 bases not matched to a gene. CDR3 loop: CASSDRVVNEKLFF. In DNA, the CDR3 is TGTGCCAGCAGCGACAGGGTTGTGAATGAAAAACTGTTTTTT.

V gene TRBV19 combines with J gene TRBJ1-4; D gene ambiguous. Trimming removed 8 bases at V and 2 bases at J, with 6 bases between. Germline lookup yields CDR1 LNHDA and CDR2 SQIVND (reference sequence). The CDR3 consists of 12 residues. CDR3 protein: CASEATNEKLFF. CDR3 nucleotide sequence: TGTGCCAGTGAGGCTACTAATGAAAAACTGTTTTTT.

This chain joins TRBV11-3 and TRBJ2-1; a weak D match, TRBD2 (5 bases). CDR1 is SGHNT and CDR2 is YENEEA in the germline V gene. This CDR3 spans 13 amino acids. Trimming shortened V by 1 base and J by 9 bases, and 10 bases separated the two germline ends. CDR3 loop: CASSLGRLGEQFF. CDR3 bases: TGTGCCAGCAGCTTAGGGAGGCTCGGTGAGCAGTTCTTC. The complete variable domain, with remaining parts taken from reference TRBV11-3 and TRBJ2-1, reads EAGVVQSPRYKIIEKKQPVAFWCNPISGHNTLYWYLQNLGQGPELLIRYENEEAVDDSQLPKDRFSAERLKGVDSTLKIQPAELGDSAVYLCASSLGRLGEQFFGPGTRLTVL.